This TCR beta chain originates from a study of blood T cell repertoires in COVID-19. Study in general: Spain, Italy and the United States supplied samples that represented acute and convalescent COVID-19. T cells, B-cell-depleted T cells, or PBMCs supplied cDNA or gDNA.

The CDR3 length is 15 residues. CDR1 ENHRY and CDR2 SYGVKD come from the germline V gene. With 6 bases clipped from V and 6 bases from J, the junction kept 7 bases outside the gene matches. The authors' processing: Amplification with reference gene primers provided the estimates of nucleated cell counts. Data came from immunoSEQ multiplex PCR; TCRdb stores just in-frame clones and leaves some out. Clone size and the V and J calls come from that table; the DNA yielded D and trimming. Among around 69,000 clones listed, roughly 84% were seen once. Sequencing was performed on peripheral blood. The genes are TRBV10-3 and TRBJ2-1; 11 bases line up with TRBD2. The TCR sequence derives from a middle-aged man with active COVID-19. Here the CDR3 reads CAIRNASGRPNEQFF. The CDR3 DNA sequence: TGTGCCATCAGGAACGCTAGCGGGAGGCCCAATGAGCAGTTCTTC.